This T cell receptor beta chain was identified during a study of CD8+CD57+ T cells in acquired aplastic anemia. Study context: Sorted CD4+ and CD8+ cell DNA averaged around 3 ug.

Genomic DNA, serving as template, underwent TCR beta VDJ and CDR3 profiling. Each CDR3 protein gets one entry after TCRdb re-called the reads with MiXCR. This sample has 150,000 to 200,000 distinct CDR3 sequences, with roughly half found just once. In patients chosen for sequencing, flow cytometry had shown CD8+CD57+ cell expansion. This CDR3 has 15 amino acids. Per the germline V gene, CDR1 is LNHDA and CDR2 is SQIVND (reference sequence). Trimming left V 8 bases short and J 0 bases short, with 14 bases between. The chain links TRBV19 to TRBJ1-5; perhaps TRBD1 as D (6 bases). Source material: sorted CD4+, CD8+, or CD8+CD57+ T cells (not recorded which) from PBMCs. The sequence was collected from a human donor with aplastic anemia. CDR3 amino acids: CASRLTGNSNQPQHF. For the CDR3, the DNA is TGTGCCAGTCGCCTTACAGGGAATAGCAATCAGCCCCAGCATTTT.